Below are 3 T cell receptor beta chains sequenced from a single sample in a study of identifying expanded T cells in peripheral blood. Method: immunoSEQ multiplex PCR; TCRdb's copy keeps in-frame clones and lacks some. The table lists roughly 61,000 clones, approximately 89% of them singletons. Sequencing input: blood. These receptors came from a person aged 18 to 70 in good health.

CDR3 in DNA: TGTGCCAGCAGTTCCCCAACTAGCGGGGGGGCAGTCTCTGGGGCCAACGTCCTGACTTTC. Translating gives CASSSPTSGGAVSGANVLTF. The chain recombines TRBV27 with TRBJ2-6; 13 positions match TRBD2. The CDR3 length is 20 residues. Trimming took 4 bases from V and 0 from J; bases not matched to a gene: 9. CDR1 MNHEY and CDR2 SMNVEV come from the germline V gene (reference sequence).

A single count supports this clone. The chain couples TRBV9 to TRBJ2-3, with a possible D match to TRBD1 (5 bases). Germline loops: CDR1 SGDLS, CDR2 YYNGEE. The ends were cut back, 1 base at V and 6 bases at J, with 9 bases in the middle. The CDR3 runs to 13 residues. The DNA of the CDR3 is TGTGCCAGCAGCGTACAGGGTTGGGATACGCAGTATTTT. It encodes CASSVQGWDTQYF.

V is TRBV7-2 and J is TRBJ2-3; unclear D gene. The CDR3 is 15 residues long. Germline CDR1 SGHTA, CDR2 FQGNSA. The V and J ends lost 3 bases and 1 base respectively, with 11 bases between them. CDR3 coding DNA: TGTGCCAGCAGCTTCACGACTGGCCGCACAGATACGCAGTATTTT. It codes for CASSFTTGRTDTQYF.